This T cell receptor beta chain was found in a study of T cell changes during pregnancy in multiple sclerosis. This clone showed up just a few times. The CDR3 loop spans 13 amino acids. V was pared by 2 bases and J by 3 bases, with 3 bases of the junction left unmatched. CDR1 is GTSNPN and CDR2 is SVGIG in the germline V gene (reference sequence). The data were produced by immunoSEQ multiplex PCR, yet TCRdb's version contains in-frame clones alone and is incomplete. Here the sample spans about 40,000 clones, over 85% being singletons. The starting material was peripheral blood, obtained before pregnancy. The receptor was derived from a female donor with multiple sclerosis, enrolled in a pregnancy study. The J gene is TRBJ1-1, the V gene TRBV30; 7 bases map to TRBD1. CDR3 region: CAWSLRGDTEAFF. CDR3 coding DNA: TGTGCCTGGAGTCTCAGGGGGGACACTGAAGCTTTCTTT.